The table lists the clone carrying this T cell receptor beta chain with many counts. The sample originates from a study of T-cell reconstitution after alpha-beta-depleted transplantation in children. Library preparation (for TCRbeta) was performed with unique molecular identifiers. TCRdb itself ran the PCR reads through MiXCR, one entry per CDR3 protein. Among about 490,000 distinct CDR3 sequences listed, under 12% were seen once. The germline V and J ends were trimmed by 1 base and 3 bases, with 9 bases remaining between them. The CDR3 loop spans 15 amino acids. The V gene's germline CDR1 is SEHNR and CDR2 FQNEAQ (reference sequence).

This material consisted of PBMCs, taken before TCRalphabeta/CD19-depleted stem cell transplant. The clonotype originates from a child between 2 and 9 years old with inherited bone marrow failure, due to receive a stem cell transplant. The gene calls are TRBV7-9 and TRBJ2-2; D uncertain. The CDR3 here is CASSLGETDTGELFF. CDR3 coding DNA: TGTGCCAGCAGCTTAGGGGAAACAGACACCGGGGAGCTGTTTTTT. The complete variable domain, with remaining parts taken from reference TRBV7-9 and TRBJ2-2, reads DTGVSQNPRHKITKRGQNVTFRCDPISEHNRLYWYRQTLGQGPEFLTYFQNEAQLEKSRLLSDRFSAERPKGSFSTLEIQRTEQGDSAMYLCASSLGETDTGELFFGEGSRLTVL.